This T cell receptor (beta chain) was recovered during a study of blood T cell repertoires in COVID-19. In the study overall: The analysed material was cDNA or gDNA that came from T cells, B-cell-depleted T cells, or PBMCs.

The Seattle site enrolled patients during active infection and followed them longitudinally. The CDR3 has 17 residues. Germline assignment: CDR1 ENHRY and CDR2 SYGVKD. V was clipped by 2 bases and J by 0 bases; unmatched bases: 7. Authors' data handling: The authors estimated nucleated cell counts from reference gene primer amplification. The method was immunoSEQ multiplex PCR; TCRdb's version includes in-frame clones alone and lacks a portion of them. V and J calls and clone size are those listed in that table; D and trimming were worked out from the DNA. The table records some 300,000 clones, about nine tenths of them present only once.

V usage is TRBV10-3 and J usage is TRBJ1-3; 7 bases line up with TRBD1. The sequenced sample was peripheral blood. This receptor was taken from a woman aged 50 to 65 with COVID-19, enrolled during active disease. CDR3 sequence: CAISEPGQPDSGNTIYF. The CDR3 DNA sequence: TGTGCCATCAGTGAGCCGGGACAGCCCGACTCTGGAAACACCATATATTTT.